Shown below are 27 T cell receptor beta chains from a single sample sequenced in a study of CXCR3-negative and CXCR3-positive naive CD8 T cells (dated by TCRdb to about 2019). Points the paper makes about the study in general: TRB CDR3s from CXCR3-positive naive cells showed higher hydrophobicity (lower Kidera factor 4), lower energy, and higher strength and volume indices than CXCR3-negative naive cells.

The reads were generated on a NextSeq 550. The Human TCR Profiling Kit (MiLaboratory) was used to prepare UMI-labeled 5' RACE TRB cDNA libraries. Following reprocessing of the reads by TCRdb, the data hold one row per CDR3 protein sequence and no DNA is available. This sample's clone table shows about 98,000 distinct CDR3 sequences. The top ten hold less than 1.1% of the sample. The antigens of these receptors remain unknown. The material sequenced was naive CXCR3+ CD8+ T cells from blood. In light of the paper, this sample's cell subset or site label describes: CD45RO-CCR7+CD27+CD95- naive CD8+ T cells expressing CXCR3 (TNR3+). The receptors were gathered from a human donor in good health. Some clones in this sample may be carry-over from other donors' samples.

The V call is TRBV12-3 or TRBV12-4, the J call TRBJ2-2; as DNA is missing, the TRBD1 call by TCRdb cannot be tested. This CDR3 contains 16 residues. The CDR3 region is CASSSTGTVNTGELFF.

The chain is built from TRBV7-9 and TRBJ2-7; no DNA is available, so the TRBD2 call from TCRdb remains unchecked. Germline values: CDR1 SEHNR, CDR2 FQNEAQ (reference sequence). This CDR3 has 15 amino acids. CDR3 residues: CASSWTSGGLYEQYF.

The J gene is TRBJ2-1, the V gene TRBV7-9; TCRdb lists TRBD1, though no DNA is available to test this call. The CDR3 has 14 residues. Germline assignment: CDR1 SEHNR and CDR2 FQNEAQ (reference sequence). The CDR3: CASSLVDQGDEQFF.

The chain employs TRBV5-5 and TRBJ1-1; lacking DNA, the TRBD1 call made by TCRdb goes unchecked. Germline V gives CDR1 SGHKS, CDR2 YYEKEE (reference sequence). The CDR3 is 15 amino acids. The CDR3 loop reads CASDWTGRRITEAFF.

The chain recombines TRBV29-1 with TRBJ1-4. The CDR3 totals 11 residues. Per the germline V gene, CDR1 is SQVTM and CDR2 is ANQGSEA. This CDR3 is CSVPTNEKLFF.

The J gene is TRBJ2-7, the V gene TRBV11-2. Germline lookup yields CDR1 SGHAT and CDR2 FQNNGV. There are 14 residues in the CDR3. CDR3 region: CASSLPFGAYEQYF.

The chain couples TRBV6-5 to TRBJ2-3. Germline V gene data show CDR1 as MNHEY and CDR2 as SVGAGI. The CDR3 consists of 15 residues. The CDR3: CASSYRQASTDTQYF.

The rearrangement joins TRBV9 to TRBJ2-3; the D call from TCRdb, TRBD2, cannot be confirmed without DNA. This CDR3 has 15 residues. Per the germline V gene, CDR1 is SGDLS and CDR2 is YYNGEE. CDR3 amino acids: CASSGLAGRTDTQYF.

The gene calls are TRBV9 and TRBJ2-1. The V gene's germline CDR1 is SGDLS and CDR2 YYNGEE. The CDR3 extends over 15 amino acids. CDR3 amino acids: CASSVGQTFYNEQFF. Full variable domain (outside the CDR3, taken from reference TRBV9 and TRBJ2-1): DSGVTQTPKHLITATGQRVTLRCSPRSGDLSVYWYQQSLDQGLQFLIQYYNGEERAKGNILERFSAQQFPDLHSELNLSSLELGDSALYFCASSVGQTFYNEQFFGPGTRLTVL.

The rearrangement links TRBV11-2 to TRBJ2-3; there is no DNA to check the TCRdb D call of TRBD2. The CDR3 covers 15 residues. The germline gives CDR1 SGHAT, CDR2 FQNNGV. CDR3 loop: CASSDRVSYTDTQYF.

CDR3: CSVRTSGTGELFF. The chain uses TRBV29-1 and TRBJ2-2; the D call of TRBD2 rests on TCRdb alone, since no DNA is present to check it. Germline values: CDR1 SQVTM, CDR2 ANQGSEA. The CDR3 is 13 amino acids.

The genes are TRBV7-3 and TRBJ2-7. Germline V CDR1 and CDR2: SGHTA, FQGTGA. The CDR3 spans 14 residues. The CDR3 spells CASSLGTFPYEQYF.

This rearrangement joins TRBV7-6 to TRBJ2-3. The CDR3 consists of 12 residues. Germline CDR1 SGHVS, CDR2 FNYEAQ. The CDR3 region is CASSLETDTQYF.

The rearrangement joins TRBV5-1 to TRBJ2-7; TCRdb returns TRBD1, unconfirmable since there is no DNA. CDR3 length equals 15 residues. Germline V gene lookup returns CDR1 SGHRS and CDR2 YFSETQ. The CDR3 spells CASSLGGARTYEQYF.

The chain couples TRBV6-6 to TRBJ2-3; the D call of TRBD2 rests on TCRdb alone, since no DNA is present to check it. The germline CDR1 and CDR2 sequences are MNHNY and SVGAGI (reference sequence). This CDR3 spans 22 amino acids. The CDR3 sequence: CASSYSNPGLAGGIPSTDTQYF.

J is TRBJ2-3 and V is TRBV29-1. The germline V gene encodes CDR1 SQVTM and CDR2 ANQGSEA. This CDR3 has 12 amino acids. The CDR3 protein is CSVEGLTDTQYF.

The chain employs TRBV12-3 or TRBV12-4 and TRBJ2-7; TCRdb gives TRBD2 as the D gene, but with no DNA this cannot be confirmed. The length of the CDR3 is 13 residues. CDR3 in amino acids: CASSPLPTYEQYF.

V is TRBV7-2 and J is TRBJ2-1; TCRdb proposes TRBD2, but this gene call is untestable without DNA. This CDR3 contains 17 residues. Germline V CDR1 and CDR2: SGHTA, FQGNSA. The CDR3 sequence is CASSFRLAGGPHNEQFF.

The chain has TRBV20-1 and TRBJ2-1; TCRdb designates TRBD1, a call that cannot be tested without DNA. This CDR3 spans 17 amino acids. Germline assignment: CDR1 DFQATT and CDR2 SNEGSKA (reference sequence). CDR3 residues: CSARELYGTGDGNEQFF.

The J gene is TRBJ2-7, the V gene TRBV29-1; the TCRdb call, TRBD2, lacks DNA for checking. This CDR3 is built from 16 residues. CDR1 and CDR2 (germline): SQVTM, ANQGSEA. The chain's CDR3 is CSGGTGTSGNPYEQYF.

The CDR3 protein is CASSLAGGKQETQYF. The chain is built from TRBV7-9 and TRBJ2-5; no DNA is available, so the TRBD1 call from TCRdb remains unchecked. The CDR3 runs 15 residues. Per germline, CDR1 SEHNR and CDR2 FQNEAQ (reference sequence).

The V and J genes are TRBV10-3 and TRBJ2-5; TCRdb's D gene call, TRBD1, goes unchecked for lack of DNA. Germline values: CDR1 ENHRY, CDR2 SYGVKD. The length of the CDR3 is 13 residues. The CDR3 reads CAISRDGEETQYF.

The genes are TRBV7-2 and TRBJ2-7. The germline V gene encodes CDR1 SGHTA and CDR2 FQGNSA. The CDR3 consists of 15 residues. The chain's CDR3 is CASSLSDGASYEQYF.

The chain couples TRBV5-5 to TRBJ2-7; TCRdb's D gene call, TRBD1, goes unchecked for lack of DNA. CDR1 is SGHKS, CDR2 YYEKEE, per germline (reference sequence). CDR3 length equals 14 residues. The CDR3 protein is CASSLSWGGYEQYF.

The chain couples TRBV6-5 to TRBJ2-7; TCRdb gives TRBD1 as the D gene, but with no DNA this cannot be confirmed. CDR3 size: 14 residues. Germline V gives CDR1 MNHEY, CDR2 SVGAGI. The chain's CDR3 is CASSYRGPTYEQYF.

The chain uses TRBV11-3 and TRBJ1-1. From germline, CDR1 is SGHNT and CDR2 YENEEA. The CDR3 has 12 amino acids. The CDR3 reads CASSLWGTEAFF.

The chain uses TRBV12-3 or TRBV12-4 and TRBJ1-4. There are 15 residues in the CDR3. CDR3: CASSSPGTDNEKLFF.